The following is a T cell receptor (beta chain) sequence with its context. It lacks a known antigen. This sample was included in a study of cytomegalovirus exposure and HLA in healthy donors (dated by TCRdb to 2015 to 2018). Notes on the research overall: In an earlier analysis of under 750 of the donors, 276 Gb of sequence data and some 100 million unique TCR beta sequences from roughly 190 million T cells were reported. Both class I and class II loci were covered by HLA typing, at four-digit resolution. Genome-wide SNP genotypes for about three fifths of the roughly 670 donors were used in a later genetic analysis, which treated that subset as a discovery cohort. The study combined high-throughput TCR immunosequencing, statistical association of individual TCRs with disease status, and machine learning to predict cytomegalovirus infection status. Among 300 to 450 genotyped donors of the cohort, an average of about 240,000 unique TCR beta nucleotide sequences were sequenced per donor, about a sixth of them non-productive. Several DR-DQ haplotypes were treated as single units for association and clustering because of strong linkage in the cohort. Alongside the repertoire data, information on donor age, sex, ethnicity and CMV serostatus was compiled. The number of typed donors differed by locus: about 620-640 for A, B, C, DRB1 and DQB1; approximately 530 for DQA1; approximately 600 for DPA1; and roughly 470 for DPB1. Rather than using new phenotypic data, the later analysis identified candidate immune exposures from TCR beta sequences and from how often those sequences occurred across donors. To study patterns of TCR occurrence, a later analysis re-analyzed previously published TCR beta repertoires from 666 donors and added high-resolution HLA genotyping. In addition to the first cohort of several hundred subjects, a separate validation cohort of around 110 different subjects was used. An early release covering roughly 640 HLA-typed donors comprised roughly 300 gigabases of sequencing data and around 85 million unique TCR sequences. Of the approximately 400 genotyped donors, 75% to 85% were placed in the genetic ancestry cluster associated with self-reported Caucasian donors. All discovery cohort repertoires had been generated on a single sequencing platform. To decide whether each TCR beta V gene segment behaved as functional or pseudogenic, an earlier analysis of 587 of the donors relied on high-throughput TCR beta sequencing. The aim of the study was to test whether cataloging public T cell receptors could identify signatures of past pathogen exposure. The study used immunosequencing to profile the T cell repertoires of some 600 subjects and linked those repertoires to cytomegalovirus serostatus. Study-wide findings and limitations: In both the original and validation cohorts, the classifier was reported to diagnose cytomegalovirus status with high specificity and sensitivity. A later analysis found that HLA-associated TCR beta chains were more clonally expanded and had lower generation probabilities than equally common non-associated chains. Several of the top co-occurrence clusters appeared to be linked to parvovirus B19, influenza, CMV and Epstein-Barr virus, according to a later analysis. A cluster of highly shared sequence variants was judged likely to represent a technical artifact of the sequencing pipeline. A further reported finding was that TCR beta sequences accurately predicted the HLA-A and HLA-B alleles for most subjects in the first cohort. In this cohort, only TCR beta chains were sequenced, and detectable features were limited by the absence of alpha or paired-chain data. A few of the identified cytomegalovirus-associated TCR beta chains were confirmed in vitro to be specific for cytomegalovirus antigens. Because HLA typing was missing for some donors at each locus, association tests included only the typed subset. According to a later analysis, TCR association rates differed among HLA loci, with DRB1 alleles showing the most associated TCRs and HLA-C alleles showing the fewest. While some public TCRs were present in many individuals, most TCR sequences turned up only very rarely across donors. An association between a missense DCLRE1C variant and V-gene and J-gene trimming of TCR beta chains was found in a later genetic analysis and replicated in an independent cohort. For the cohort, immune exposure information was limited to CMV serostatus. At a false discovery rate of 0.05, a later analysis linked about 17,000 TCR beta sequences to specific HLA alleles. Broadly in line with IMGT annotations, most TCR beta V segments showed up in productive rearrangements about 87% or about 30% of the time in an earlier analysis of approximately 600 of the donors. When HLA alleles, especially DR and DQ, strongly co-occurred, TCR associations were difficult to assign to individual alleles. According to the authors, the approach could potentially be generalized to other disease states and immunological phenotypes. According to a later genetic analysis, donors in an Asian-associated ancestry cluster had fewer N-insertions in productive TCRs than the approximately 670-donor mean. Most CMV-associated TCR beta chains appeared to be HLA-restricted in a later analysis, and the HLA associations seemed to be driven largely by CMV exposure. Correlated functional status among segregating V segments might reflect linkage disequilibrium, but an unknown experimental factor could not be ruled out. Fewer than 20 rarely observed V segments, including chromosome 9 orphons, were excluded from the earlier analysis of about 600 of the donors because counts were too low. The study listed 164 TCR beta chains as associated with cytomegalovirus. Presence/absence analyses assumed roughly uniform sequencing depth across donors, an assumption that may not hold.

Library preparation used the immunoSEQ multiplex PCR assay. The multiplex PCR relied on a mix of 60 forward primers for TCR Vbeta segments and 13 reverse primers for TCR Jbeta segments. Amplification of the CDR3 region of rearranged TCR beta genes was performed with a multiplex PCR assay on genomic DNA. The Illumina HiSeq System was used to sequence the amplified TCR beta libraries as 87-base-pair reads. Per the original workflow: A later analysis tallied 75 million to 85 million unique TCR beta chains across the 666 repertoires, and some 12 million of those chains were shared by two or more donors. Raw reads were error-corrected and collapsed into unique sequences with a nearest-neighbor algorithm that merged closely related sequences to remove PCR and sequencing errors. V, D and J gene segments were assigned by aligning CDR3 sequences to IMGT reference sequences. For a sequence to be retained, a match of at least six nucleotides was required to both a V gene segment and a J gene segment. A rearrangement was called productive if the CDR3 had no stop codons and remained in frame with V and J, and every other rearrangement was called non-productive. CDR3 was defined according to IMGT convention as the region running from the second conserved V-encoded cysteine to the conserved J-encoded phenylalanine. Sequences without an unambiguous match to a single V gene segment were excluded from the earlier analysis of 587 of the donors. An earlier analysis of 587 of the donors classified V segments as functional when productive rearrangements were above 56.7% and as segregating when the standard deviation between donors was above 5%. A statistical classification framework was developed to diagnose cytomegalovirus status using the catalog of TCR beta chain sequences. In a later analysis, V and J genes were assigned by comparing TCR nucleotide sequences against IMGT/GENE-DB human TR gene sequences. The TCRdist pipeline was used in a later analysis to assign CDR3 sequences and most-parsimonious VDJ recombination scenarios. In a later analysis, each TCR beta chain was defined by its CDR3 amino acid sequence together with its V-gene family, and reads without a unique V-gene family were excluded. In a later analysis, 500 to 650 highly shared, low-generation-probability nucleotide sequences were removed to address suspected cross-contamination and a sequencing artifact. In a later analysis, a clonal expansion index was calculated for each public chain from normalized within-repertoire ranks of inferred template counts. In a later analysis, generation probabilities were computed with a VDJ recombination model fitted to out-of-frame rearrangements, and the resulting probabilities were checked against IGoR. A later analysis scored TCR-TCR, TCR-HLA and TCR-CMV co-occurrence with hypergeometric tests, applying a repertoire-size bias correction to TCR pairs. To estimate false discovery rates, a later analysis permuted the HLA or CMV assignments 20 times. In a later analysis, co-occurring TCRs were grouped with DBSCAN, and TCRdist sequence similarity was added when clustering was performed within HLA-allele-positive subsets. Co-occurrence clustering excluded repertoires with fewer than 30,000 or more than 120,000 public chains, plus five with anomalous nucleotide sharing. TCRdb took over this immuneACCESS table, retaining in-frame rearrangements with V and J assigned. Such tables are incomplete; in checked studies, under half of the missing clones stem from an unresolved V gene, and the remainder is unexplained. That table is the source of V, J and clone size, and D and trimming were worked out from the DNA. The sample has over 200,000 clones on record. The ten largest make up 0.75% to 1% of the sample.

The cohort comprised 550 to 700 healthy bone marrow donors. Cohort members were all nominally healthy when sampled, although unrecorded immune exposures were likely present. The donor was CMV seropositive and was included in the group of almost 300 seropositive cohort members. Every donor gave a peripheral blood sample, and the peripheral blood mononuclear cells from that sample were used for TCR beta sequencing. The Qiagen DNeasy Blood Extraction Kit was used to extract genomic DNA from the blood cell samples. The sequence was collected from a woman in her twenties or thirties in good health and CMV-seropositive. Sequencing was carried out using PBMCs.

The CDR3 region has the sequence CASSFSHSNYNSPLHF. The sequenced DNA: TGTGCCAGCAGTTTTTCCCATTCAAACTATAATTCACCCCTCCACTTT. The rearrangement joined TRBV28 to TRBJ1-6; there is no confident call for the D gene. The germline V gene supplies CDR1 MDHEN and CDR2 SYDVKM. The CDR3 holds 16 amino acids from the cysteine to the phenylalanine. Only CDR3 DNA is held: 48 bases, read in frame from base 1. V was cut back by 3 bases and J by 3 bases, leaving a gap of 12 bases between them.